A selection of T cell receptor beta chains follows, all from one sample in a study of T cell responses to AZD1222 COVID-19 vaccine. Here immunoSEQ multiplex PCR was the method, and the copy in TCRdb shows in-frame clones only, minus some. Of 99,000 or so clones in the sample, roughly 90% were seen once. The sequences come from peripheral blood, collected on day 0 of AZD1222 vaccination. The origin of the receptors is an adult in good health. Each CDR3 is given with its conserved first and last residue. Each record gives: V gene, J gene, CDR3 protein.

V gene: TRBV5-1
J gene: TRBJ1-2
CDR3 protein: CASSLEQNYGYTF

V gene: TRBV7-6
J gene: TRBJ2-1
CDR3 protein: CASSLAGGHEQFF

V gene: TRBV2
J gene: TRBJ2-7
CDR3 protein: CASSYYEQYF

V gene: TRBV12-3/TRBV12-4
J gene: TRBJ1-1
CDR3 protein: CASSLAGNTEAFF

V gene: TRBV18
J gene: TRBJ2-1
CDR3 protein: CASSPRDGEQFF

V gene: TRBV7-9
J gene: TRBJ2-2
CDR3 protein: CASSSHPLAGNTGELFF

V gene: TRBV3-1/TRBV3-2
J gene: TRBJ2-2
CDR3 protein: CASSHASGGTTGELFF

V gene: TRBV2
J gene: TRBJ1-4
CDR3 protein: CASSEVPREGKLFF

V gene: TRBV24-1
J gene: TRBJ2-3
CDR3 protein: CATSDPLPINTDTQYF

V gene: TRBV6-2/TRBV6-3
J gene: TRBJ1-2
CDR3 protein: CASSRPGTNYGYTF

V gene: TRBV5-6
J gene: TRBJ2-4
CDR3 protein: CASSFSAELAKNIQYF

V gene: TRBV19
J gene: TRBJ1-2
CDR3 protein: CASSRNWGYTF

V gene: TRBV13
J gene: TRBJ2-1
CDR3 protein: CASSLRTSGNPRTYNEQFF

V gene: TRBV4-3
J gene: TRBJ2-1
CDR3 protein: CASSRQTGGGEQFF

V gene: TRBV27
J gene: TRBJ2-7
CDR3 protein: CASWGAETYEQYF

V gene: TRBV4-1
J gene: TRBJ1-6
CDR3 protein: CASSQVGQSRRDSPLHF

V gene: TRBV15
J gene: TRBJ2-1
CDR3 protein: CATSRDTGSYNEQFF

V gene: TRBV21-1
J gene: TRBJ2-1
CDR3 protein: CASSKAGGHPYNEQFF

V gene: TRBV5-1
J gene: TRBJ1-2
CDR3 protein: CASSLGPTENYGYTF

V gene: TRBV11-3
J gene: TRBJ2-7
CDR3 protein: CASSSGRGEQYF

V gene: TRBV6-5
J gene: TRBJ2-3
CDR3 protein: CASSGRVPDTQYF

V gene: TRBV18
J gene: TRBJ1-4
CDR3 protein: CASSPPASQLNEKLFF

V gene: TRBV3-1/TRBV3-2
J gene: TRBJ2-5
CDR3 protein: CASSQDRTSGIQETQYF

V gene: TRBV3-1/TRBV3-2
J gene: TRBJ2-3
CDR3 protein: CASTLGDSYTQYF